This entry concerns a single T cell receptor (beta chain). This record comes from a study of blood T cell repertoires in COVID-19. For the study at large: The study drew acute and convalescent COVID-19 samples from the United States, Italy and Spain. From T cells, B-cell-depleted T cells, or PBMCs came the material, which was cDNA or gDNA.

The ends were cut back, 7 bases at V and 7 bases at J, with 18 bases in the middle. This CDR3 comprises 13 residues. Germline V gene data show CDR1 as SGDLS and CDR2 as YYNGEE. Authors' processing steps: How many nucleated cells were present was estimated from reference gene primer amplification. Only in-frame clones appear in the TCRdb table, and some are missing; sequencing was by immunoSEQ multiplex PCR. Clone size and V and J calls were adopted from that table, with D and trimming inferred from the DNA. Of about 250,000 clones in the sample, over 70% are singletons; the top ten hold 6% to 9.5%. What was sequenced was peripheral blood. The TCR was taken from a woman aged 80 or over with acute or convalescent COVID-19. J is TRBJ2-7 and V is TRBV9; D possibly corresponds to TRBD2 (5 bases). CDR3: CASRRGQSGEQYF. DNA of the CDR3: TGTGCCAGCCGCCGCGGGCAGTCGGGGGAGCAGTACTTC.